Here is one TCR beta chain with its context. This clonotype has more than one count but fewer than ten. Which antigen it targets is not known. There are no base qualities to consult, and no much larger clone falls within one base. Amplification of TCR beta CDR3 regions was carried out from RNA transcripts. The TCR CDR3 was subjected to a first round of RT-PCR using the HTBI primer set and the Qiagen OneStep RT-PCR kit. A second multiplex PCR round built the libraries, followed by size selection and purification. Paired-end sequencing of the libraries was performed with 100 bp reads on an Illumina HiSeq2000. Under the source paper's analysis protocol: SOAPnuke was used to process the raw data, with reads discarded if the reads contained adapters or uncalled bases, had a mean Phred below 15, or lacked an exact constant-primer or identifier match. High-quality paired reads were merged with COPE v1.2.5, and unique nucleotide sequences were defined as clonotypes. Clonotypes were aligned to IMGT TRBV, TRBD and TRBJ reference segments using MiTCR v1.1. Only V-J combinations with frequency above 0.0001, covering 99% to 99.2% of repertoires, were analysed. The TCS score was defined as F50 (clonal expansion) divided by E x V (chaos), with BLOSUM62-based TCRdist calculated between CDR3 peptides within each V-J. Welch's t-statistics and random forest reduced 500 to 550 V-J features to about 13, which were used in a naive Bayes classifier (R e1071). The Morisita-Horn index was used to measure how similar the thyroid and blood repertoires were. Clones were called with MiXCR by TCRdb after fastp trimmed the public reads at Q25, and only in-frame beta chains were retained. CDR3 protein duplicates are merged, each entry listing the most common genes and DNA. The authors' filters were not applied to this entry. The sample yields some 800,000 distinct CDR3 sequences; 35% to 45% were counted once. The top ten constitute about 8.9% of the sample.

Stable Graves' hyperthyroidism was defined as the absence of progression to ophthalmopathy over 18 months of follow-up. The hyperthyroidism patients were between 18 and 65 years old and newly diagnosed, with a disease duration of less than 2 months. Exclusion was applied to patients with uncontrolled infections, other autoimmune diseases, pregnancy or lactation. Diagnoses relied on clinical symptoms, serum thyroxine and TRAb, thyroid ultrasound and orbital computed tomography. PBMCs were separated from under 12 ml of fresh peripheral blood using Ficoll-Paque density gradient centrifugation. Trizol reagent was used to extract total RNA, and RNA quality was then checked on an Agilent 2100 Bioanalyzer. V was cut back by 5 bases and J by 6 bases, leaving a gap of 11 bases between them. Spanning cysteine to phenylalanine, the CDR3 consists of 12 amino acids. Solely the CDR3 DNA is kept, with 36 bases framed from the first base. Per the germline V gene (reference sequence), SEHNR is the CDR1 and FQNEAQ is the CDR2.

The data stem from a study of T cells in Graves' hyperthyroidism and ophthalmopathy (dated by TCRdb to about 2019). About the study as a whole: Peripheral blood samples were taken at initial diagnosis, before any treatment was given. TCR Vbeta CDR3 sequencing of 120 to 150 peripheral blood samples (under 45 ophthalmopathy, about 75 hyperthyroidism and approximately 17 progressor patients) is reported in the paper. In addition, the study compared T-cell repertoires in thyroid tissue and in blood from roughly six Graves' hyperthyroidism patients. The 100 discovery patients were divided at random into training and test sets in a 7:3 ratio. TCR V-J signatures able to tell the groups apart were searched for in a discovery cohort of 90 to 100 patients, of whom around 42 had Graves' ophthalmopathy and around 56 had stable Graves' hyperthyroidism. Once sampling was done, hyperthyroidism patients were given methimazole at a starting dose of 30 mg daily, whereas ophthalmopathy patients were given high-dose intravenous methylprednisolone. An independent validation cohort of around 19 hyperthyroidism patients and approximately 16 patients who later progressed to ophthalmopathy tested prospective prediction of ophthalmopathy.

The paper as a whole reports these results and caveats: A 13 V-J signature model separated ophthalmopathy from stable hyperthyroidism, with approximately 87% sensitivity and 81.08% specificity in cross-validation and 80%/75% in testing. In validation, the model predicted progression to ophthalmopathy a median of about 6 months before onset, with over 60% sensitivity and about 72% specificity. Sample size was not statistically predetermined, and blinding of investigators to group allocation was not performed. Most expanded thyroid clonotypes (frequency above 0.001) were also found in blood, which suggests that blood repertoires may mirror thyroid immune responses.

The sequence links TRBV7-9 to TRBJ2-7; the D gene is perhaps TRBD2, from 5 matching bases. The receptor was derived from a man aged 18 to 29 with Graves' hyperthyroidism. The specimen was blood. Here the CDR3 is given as CASSKGSGEQYF. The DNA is TGTGCCAGCAGCAAAGGGAGCGGCGAGCAGTACTTC. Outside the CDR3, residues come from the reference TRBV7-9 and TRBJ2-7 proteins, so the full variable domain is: DTGVSQNPRHKITKRGQNVTFRCDPISEHNRLYWYRQTLGQGPEFLTYFQNEAQLEKSRLLSDRFSAERPKGSFSTLEIQRTEQGDSAMYLCASSKGSGEQYFGPGTRLTVT.